These 24 T cell receptor beta chains originate from one sample sequenced in a study of blood T cell repertoires in COVID-19 (TCRdb year 2020). The library was generated by the immunoSEQ multiplex PCR assay. TCRdb re-hosts the immuneACCESS table, in-frame sequences only. Its copies lack some clones; in the studies checked, an unresolved V gene accounts for under half of them, and the cause for the rest is not known. This sample comprises a few hundred thousand clones, roughly 88% of them detected only once. The top ten constitute approximately 1% of the sample. Sequencing was carried out using PBMCs or T cells enriched from blood (not recorded which). Receptors originate from a woman between 25 and 40 years old who had recovered from COVID-19.

This chain connects TRBV7-2 to TRBJ1-5; D perhaps matches TRBD1 (5 bases). Between the trimmed V and J ends, which lost 4 bases and 6 bases, there was a span of 10 bases. This CDR3 spans 13 amino acids. Germline V gives CDR1 SGHTA, CDR2 FQGNSA. CDR3 DNA sequence: TGTGCCAGCAGCTCGGGGGTGAGTCAGCCCCAGCATTTT. This codes for CASSSGVSQPQHF.

This rearrangement joins TRBV21-1 to TRBJ2-3; the D segment call TRBD2 is taken from the table without a DNA check. TRBV21-1 is a documented pseudogene. The CDR3 has 19 residues. CDR3 nucleotide sequence: TGTGCCAGCAGCGGACACTCGCAGCGGGGGGGCCTCTTATCGGATACGCAGTATTTT. It yields the protein CASSGHSQRGGLLSDTQYF.

This clone has only one observation. V gene TRBV29-1 combines with J gene TRBJ1-1; the D gene is possibly TRBD1 (5 bases). From germline, CDR1 is SQVTM and CDR2 ANQGSEA. V was clipped by 5 bases and J by 11 bases, with 18 bases between them. The CDR3 spans 12 residues. CDR3 sequence reads: CSVFGRSKGAFF. The DNA of the CDR3 is TGCAGCGTTTTTGGGCGGAGTAAGGGGGCTTTCTTT.

The chain employs TRBV18 and TRBJ2-7; 9 bases align to TRBD2. The CDR3 has 17 residues. Per germline, CDR1 KGHSH and CDR2 LQKENI. The trim removed 1 base at V and 6 bases at J, leaving 13 bases unmatched. CDR3 sequence: CASSPLGPVAGEVEQYF. As DNA, the CDR3 is TGTGCCAGCTCACCACTGGGTCCCGTAGCGGGAGAGGTCGAGCAGTACTTC.

The chain carries TRBV7-6 and TRBJ2-1, with 12 bases identical to TRBD1. This CDR3 comprises 15 residues. J gave up 8 bases and V 5 bases, and 7 bases lay outside the gene matches. Germline V gene data show CDR1 as SGHVS and CDR2 as FNYEAQ. In nucleotides, the CDR3 is TGTGCCAGCAGCCTGGGACAGGGGGCGAGCGATGAGCAGTTCTTC. This sequence encodes CASSLGQGASDEQFF.

This chain connects TRBV6-5 to TRBJ2-7, with 8 nucleotides matching TRBD2. The germline V gene encodes CDR1 MNHEY and CDR2 SVGAGI. The V and J ends lost 6 bases and 5 bases, in that order; junction bases with no gene match: 9. The CDR3 spans 14 residues. The CDR3 bases are TGTGCCAGCAGGCCGACTAGCGCGCGAGACGAGCAGTACTTC. Its protein is CASRPTSARDEQYF.

The chain links TRBV14 to TRBJ2-1; 7 bases are a match to TRBD2. V lost 0 bases, J lost 8 bases, and 7 bases stayed unmatched. The CDR3 is 15 residues long. Germline V gene sequence: CDR1 SGHDN, CDR2 FVKESK. CDR3 region: CASSQDNRLADEQFF. Written as DNA, the CDR3 is TGTGCCAGCAGCCAAGATAACCGGCTAGCGGATGAGCAGTTCTTC. Full variable domain (outside the CDR3, taken from reference TRBV14 and TRBJ2-1): EAGVTQFPSHSVIEKGQTVTLRCDPISGHDNLYWYRRVMGKEIKFLLHFVKESKQDESGMPNNRFLAERTGGTYSTLKVQPAELEDSGVYFCASSQDNRLADEQFFGPGTRLTVL.

V is TRBV7-8 and J is TRBJ1-1, with a tentative D call TRBD1 (6 bases). Germline lookup yields CDR1 SGHVS and CDR2 FQNEAQ. The CDR3 contains 13 residues. V was shortened by 5 bases and J by 6 bases, with 13 bases between the two germline ends. The CDR3 is CASSASGTSEAFF. The CDR3, as DNA: TGTGCCAGCAGCGCGTCCGGGACATCTGAAGCTTTCTTT.

The V gene is TRBV24-1, the J gene TRBJ1-4; no clear D. There are 11 residues in the CDR3. The germline gives CDR1 KGHDR, CDR2 SFDVKD. The V end lost 8 bases, the J end lost 7 bases, and 7 bases lay between the germline ends. As DNA, the CDR3 is TGTGCCACCAAGCTTAGTGAAAAACTGTTTTTT. Encoded protein: CATKLSEKLFF.

This clone was counted only a few times. CDR3 residues: CASSGTGTGPYGYTF. The DNA for the CDR3 is TGTGCCAGCAGCGGTACCGGGACAGGGCCCTATGGCTACACCTTC. This chain joins TRBV9 and TRBJ1-2, with TRBD1 identical over 9 bases. CDR3 length equals 15 residues. Germline assignment: CDR1 SGDLS and CDR2 YYNGEE. The V segment lost 3 bases and the J segment 4 bases; nucleotides outside the gene matches: 7.

This chain joins TRBV6-5 and TRBJ1-5; no firm D call. The CDR3 spans 11 residues. Germline CDR1 reads MNHEY; CDR2 reads SVGAGI. V lost 7 bases, J lost 9 bases, and 10 bases lay in between. CDR3 in amino acids: CASIHGRPQHF. DNA for the CDR3: TGTGCCAGCATCCATGGCCGGCCCCAGCATTTT.

This chain uses TRBV13 with TRBJ2-1, with 9 nucleotides matching TRBD2. This CDR3 has 15 amino acids. The V gene's germline CDR1 is PRHDT and CDR2 FYEKMQ (reference sequence). Trimming cost V 5 bases and J 12 bases; bases outside gene matches: 14. As DNA, the CDR3 is TGTGCCAGCAGCGGGCGGGAGGGCCCGTTCCGTGTGCAGTTCTTC. It is translated as CASSGREGPFRVQFF.

The chain employs TRBV19 and TRBJ1-5; possible D gene TRBD1, 5 bases. The V end was cut by 3 bases, the J end by 6 bases, with 15 bases between. The CDR3 extends over 15 amino acids. Germline V gene data show CDR1 as LNHDA and CDR2 as SQIVND (reference sequence). The CDR3, as DNA: TGTGCCAGTAGTATTTTCGACAGTTTGCGTCAGCCCCAGCATTTT. Encoded protein: CASSIFDSLRQPQHF.

The V and J genes are TRBV10-2 and TRBJ2-3, with 9 positions matching TRBD1. Germline V gene data show CDR1 as WSHSY and CDR2 as SAAADI. The V segment lost 5 bases and the J segment 8 bases; nucleotides outside the gene matches: 8. The CDR3 is made up of 14 amino acids. The CDR3: CASSHETGGPTQYF. The CDR3 DNA reads as TGCGCCAGCAGTCATGAGACAGGGGGTCCTACGCAGTATTTT.

The rearrangement uses TRBV7-9 and TRBJ2-1, with D tentatively TRBD2 (5 bases). CDR1 is SEHNR and CDR2 is FQNEAQ in the germline V gene (reference sequence). V was trimmed by 0 bases and J by 8 bases, leaving 20 bases between them. The CDR3 runs 17 residues. CDR3 in DNA: TGTGCCAGCAGCTTAGCGGAGGAACTAGTGGGAAACGATGAGCAGTTCTTC. This translates into CASSLAEELVGNDEQFF.

This chain uses TRBV6-5 with TRBJ1-2; 12 bases are a match to TRBD1. V lost 5 bases, J lost 4 bases, and 5 bases stayed unmatched. The CDR3 extends over 15 amino acids. CDR1 MNHEY and CDR2 SVGAGI come from the germline V gene. The chain's CDR3 is CASSTTGQGAYGYTF. CDR3 nucleotide sequence: TGTGCCAGCAGTACGACGGGACAGGGGGCCTATGGCTACACCTTC.

V and J are TRBV7-3 and TRBJ2-1; a possible D gene is TRBD2 (6 bases). Germline V gives CDR1 SGHTA, CDR2 FQGTGA. The CDR3 spans 11 residues. V lost 5 bases and J lost 8, with 7 bases in between. The CDR3 loop reads CASSAGYEQFF. In DNA form, the CDR3 reads TGTGCCAGCAGCGCGGGATATGAGCAGTTCTTC.

This chain links TRBV2 with TRBJ2-1; a weak D match, TRBD1 (6 bases). Germline V gene data show CDR1 as SNHLY and CDR2 as FYNNEI. V was shortened by 6 bases and J by 7 bases, with 13 bases between the two germline ends. The CDR3 runs 13 residues. This CDR3 is CASRGKGVNEQFF. In DNA form, the CDR3 reads TGTGCCAGCAGGGGTAAGGGGGTTAATGAGCAGTTCTTC.

This CDR3 reads CASSPDSPGVYNEQFF. The CDR3 coding sequence is TGCGCCAGCAGCCCAGACTCCCCCGGGGTCTACAATGAGCAGTTCTTC. The chain uses TRBV5-1 and TRBJ2-1, with D perhaps matching TRBD2 (5 bases). Germline V gene lookup returns CDR1 SGHRS and CDR2 YFSETQ. The CDR3 sequence is 16 residues long. The V end lost 4 bases, the J end lost 3 bases, and 17 bases lay between the germline ends.

The V and J genes are TRBV6-1 and TRBJ2-3; 8 bases line up with TRBD2. The CDR3 extends over 16 amino acids. CDR1 is MNHNS and CDR2 is SASEGT in the germline V gene. V lost 2 bases, J lost 2 bases, and 6 bases stayed unmatched. The CDR3 reads CASSEYLTSVTDTQYF. CDR3 DNA sequence: TGTGCCAGCAGTGAATACTTGACTAGCGTCACAGATACGCAGTATTTT.

This clone showed up just once. The V call is TRBV27, the J call TRBJ2-5; possibly TRBD1 for D (6 bases). V lost 4 bases, J lost 0 bases, and 9 bases lay in between. This CDR3 has 14 amino acids. The germline V gene encodes CDR1 MNHEY and CDR2 SMNVEV (reference sequence). The DNA for the CDR3 is TGTGCCAGCAGTTGGACAGCAGACCAAGAGACCCAGTACTTC. Residues: CASSWTADQETQYF.

The J gene is TRBJ2-1, the V gene TRBV7-2, with 10 bases identical to TRBD2. The length of the CDR3 is 15 residues. CDR1 is SGHTA and CDR2 is FQGNSA in the germline V gene. Unmatched junction bases numbered 10, after V lost 4 bases and J lost 10 bases. CDR3 nucleotide sequence: TGTGCCAGCAGCTACTGGCTAGCGGGGGCAGGGGAGCAGTTCTTC. This encodes CASSYWLAGAGEQFF.

The chain is built from TRBV7-2 and TRBJ2-7, with 9 positions matching TRBD2. Germline V gives CDR1 SGHTA, CDR2 FQGNSA. This CDR3 contains 15 residues. The J segment lost 4 bases and the V segment lost 2 bases, leaving 6 bases of the junction unmatched. Here the CDR3 DNA reads TGTGCCAGCAGCTTATCAATAGCGGGGGATTACGAGCAGTACTTC. It codes for CASSLSIAGDYEQYF.

The chain joins TRBV18 to TRBJ1-5; 7 nucleotides match TRBD1. Germline CDR1 KGHSH, CDR2 LQKENI. This CDR3 spans 15 amino acids. V lost 2 bases, J lost 6 bases, and 7 bases stayed unmatched. Here the CDR3 reads CASSPTGDLGQPQHF. The CDR3 coding sequence is TGTGCCAGCTCACCAACAGGGGATCTAGGTCAGCCCCAGCATTTT.